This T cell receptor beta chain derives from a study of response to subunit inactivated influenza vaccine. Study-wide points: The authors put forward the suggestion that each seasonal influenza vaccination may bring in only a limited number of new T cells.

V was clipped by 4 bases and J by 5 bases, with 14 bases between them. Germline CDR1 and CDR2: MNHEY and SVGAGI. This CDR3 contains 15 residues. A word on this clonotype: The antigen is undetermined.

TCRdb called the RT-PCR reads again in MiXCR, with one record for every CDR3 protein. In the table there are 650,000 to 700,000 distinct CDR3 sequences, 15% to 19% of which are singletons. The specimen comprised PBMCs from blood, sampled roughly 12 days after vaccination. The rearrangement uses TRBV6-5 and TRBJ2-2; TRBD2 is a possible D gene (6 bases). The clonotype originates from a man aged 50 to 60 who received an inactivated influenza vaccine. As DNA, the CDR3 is TGTGCCAGCAGTTCCCTCAGGGCGGGGACCGGGGAGCTGTTTTTT. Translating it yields CASSSLRAGTGELFF.